This TCR beta chain was retrieved from a study of T cells expressing NK-cell markers. Turning to the study itself: Sorted CD3+CD56+NKG2C+, CD3+CD56+NKG2C- and CD3+CD56-NKG2C+ T cells supplied TCR beta repertoires.

5'RACE template switching built TCR beta cDNA with unique molecular identifiers. TCRdb reprocessed the 5' RACE reads; each CDR3 protein has one entry and no DNA is given. The listing records just under 150,000 distinct CDR3 sequences. The sequence was collected from a man aged 18 to 29 in good health. The sample was blood T cells: a sorted CD56 or NKG2C T cell subset, CD4+ or CD8+ T cells, or bulk PBMC T cells (not recorded which).

The CDR3 here is CASSQVRAGGVNNEQFF. This chain uses TRBV3-1 with TRBJ2-1; checking the TCRdb D call of TRBD2 is not possible without DNA. The CDR3 is 17 amino acids. Germline CDR1 reads LGHDT; CDR2 reads YNNKEL (reference sequence).